These T cell receptor beta chains were read from a single sample in a study of shared clonotypes between healthy human individuals. The repertoire was sequenced with immunoSEQ multiplex PCR; TCRdb's copy has only in-frame clones and lacks some. The data hold just over 2,000,000 clones, with roughly 94% observed a single time. Sequencing input: naive CD4+ T cells sorted from blood. The receptors were sampled from a man younger than 30 in good health. The CDR3 runs from the conserved cysteine through the conserved F or W. Each record gives: clone size, D gene, V gene, J gene, CDR3 DNA, CDR3 protein. D genes are given only for firm matches. Size is stated for part of the rows, as once, few or many counts, or as a class when the clone is expanded.

clone size: once
D gene: .
V gene: TRBV10-1
J gene: TRBJ2-5
CDR3 DNA: TGCGCCAGCAGTGAGTCCCACAGGGAGACCCAGTACTTC
CDR3 protein: CASSESHRETQYF

clone size: .
D gene: TRBD2
V gene: TRBV6-5
J gene: TRBJ2-4
CDR3 DNA: TGTGCCAGCAGTTACGAGAGCGGGAGTGGCGAAAACATTCAGTACTTC
CDR3 protein: CASSYESGSGENIQYF

clone size: .
D gene: .
V gene: TRBV4-1
J gene: TRBJ1-1
CDR3 DNA: TGCGCCAGCAGCCAAGAGCTCCGGCCCATGAACACTGAAGCTTTCTTT
CDR3 protein: CASSQELRPMNTEAFF

clone size: .
D gene: .
V gene: TRBV27
J gene: TRBJ2-5
CDR3 DNA: TGTGCCAGCAGTTTATTGGGGGGTCGCGAGACCCAGTACTTC
CDR3 protein: CASSLLGGRETQYF

clone size: .
D gene: TRBD2
V gene: TRBV13
J gene: TRBJ2-5
CDR3 DNA: TGTGCCAGCAGCCTGCCGGGACTAGGCCAAGAGACCCAGTACTTC
CDR3 protein: CASSLPGLGQETQYF

clone size: .
D gene: TRBD1
V gene: TRBV7-6
J gene: TRBJ1-2
CDR3 DNA: TGTGCCAGCAGCGATCGACAGGGGCTTGGCTGCACCTTC
CDR3 protein: CASSDRQGLGCTF

clone size: .
D gene: .
V gene: TRBV10-1
J gene: TRBJ2-7
CDR3 DNA: TGCGCCGGACGAGTAGCAGTGGACTCCTACGAGCAGTACTTC
CDR3 protein: CAGRVAVDSYEQYF

clone size: once
D gene: .
V gene: TRBV27
J gene: TRBJ2-7
CDR3 DNA: TGTGCCAGCAGTTTATTCGGTTGGCGGACAATCCCCTCCTACGAGCAGTACTTC
CDR3 protein: CASSLFGWRTIPSYEQYF

clone size: .
D gene: .
V gene: TRBV5-1
J gene: TRBJ1-2
CDR3 DNA: TGCGCCAGCAGCTTCCAGGGGATGAGGGATGGCTACACCTTC
CDR3 protein: CASSFQGMRDGYTF

clone size: .
D gene: .
V gene: TRBV6-1
J gene: TRBJ2-1
CDR3 DNA: TGTGCCAGCATTGGACGGCCCTCCTACAATGAGCAGTTCTTC
CDR3 protein: CASIGRPSYNEQFF

clone size: .
D gene: .
V gene: TRBV15
J gene: TRBJ2-7
CDR3 DNA: TGTGCCACCAGCTATGTTGGTAGGAACGAGCAGTACTTC
CDR3 protein: CATSYVGRNEQYF

clone size: .
D gene: .
V gene: TRBV28
J gene: TRBJ1-1
CDR3 DNA: TGTGCCAGCCGGGCCGGGCCTTTGAACACTGAAGCTTTCTTT
CDR3 protein: CASRAGPLNTEAFF

clone size: .
D gene: TRBD1
V gene: TRBV6-6
J gene: TRBJ2-7
CDR3 DNA: TGTGCCAGCAGTTTCGGACAGGGAAGGTTGGACGAGCAGTACTTC
CDR3 protein: CASSFGQGRLDEQYF

clone size: .
D gene: .
V gene: TRBV1
J gene: TRBJ2-7
CDR3 DNA: TGCACCAGCAGCCAGGCCCCGGGACTCAAATACGAGCAGTACTTC
CDR3 protein: CTSSQAPGLKYEQYF

clone size: .
D gene: .
V gene: TRBV5-8
J gene: TRBJ1-2
CDR3 DNA: TGTGCCAGCAGCTTGGAGTCGGTGAATGGCTACACCTTC
CDR3 protein: CASSLESVNGYTF

clone size: .
D gene: .
V gene: TRBV11-2
J gene: TRBJ2-5
CDR3 DNA: TGTGCCAGCAGCTTAGAGTCCCGTGGCCAAGAGACCCAGTACTTC
CDR3 protein: CASSLESRGQETQYF